This T cell receptor (beta chain) was captured in a study of post-analysis software for immune sequencing data. As for the study in general: Multiple sclerosis in the patients followed relapsing-remitting, secondary progressive and progressive-relapsing courses.

Study results and limitations: There was significantly lower normalized Chao1 diversity in multiple sclerosis patients than in controls. Roughly five TRBV segments appeared more often in patients than in controls, and TRBV5-6, TRBV5-1 and TRBV20-1 were among these.

The sample holds many counts of this clonotype. The antigen remains unidentified. Unique molecular identifiers were built into the TCR beta cDNA libraries. A population of roughly 1 to 11 million T cells gave rise to approximately 530,000 cDNA molecules. TCRdb ran MiXCR on the PCR reads and lists one entry per CDR3 protein. In the table there are some 690,000 distinct CDR3 sequences, 25% to 30% of which are singletons. The trim removed 6 bases at V and 8 bases at J, leaving 15 bases unmatched. The length of the CDR3 is 16 residues. Germline assignment: CDR1 SGHTA and CDR2 FQGNSA. The specimen was blood. V gene TRBV7-2 combines with J gene TRBJ1-4, with 7 bases fitting TRBD1. The receptor comes from a girl aged 10 to 17 with multiple sclerosis. The CDR3 region is CASSEGQLIWEEKLFF. CDR3 DNA: TGTGCCAGCAGTGAGGGACAGTTAATTTGGGAGGAAAAACTGTTTTTT.